Each of the 26 T cell receptor beta chains below was sequenced from the same sample in a study of T cells in localized non-small cell lung cancer. Here immunoSEQ multiplex PCR was the method, and the copy in TCRdb shows in-frame clones only, minus some. The sample includes approximately 83,000 clones, around 90% of them seen just once. Sequenced material: PBMCs, taken before any cancer treatment. These receptors all come from a woman aged 40 to 75 with stage II squamous cell lung carcinoma.

This clone was recorded only once. In DNA, the CDR3 is TGCGCCAGCAGCCAAGGGGACAGACCTAACTATGGCTACACCTTC. This codes for CASSQGDRPNYGYTF. The chain joins TRBV4-1 to TRBJ1-2; 7 positions match TRBD1. The CDR3 is made up of 15 amino acids. V shed 1 base, J shed 0 bases, and the junction held 2 bases outside the gene matches. The V gene's germline CDR1 is MGHRA and CDR2 YSYEKL.

This chain links TRBV6-1 with TRBJ1-4; D gene unclear. The V end lost 7 bases, the J end lost 6 bases, and 9 bases lay between the germline ends. This CDR3 is 12 amino acids long. The germline V gene has CDR1 MNHNS and CDR2 SASEGT. Here the CDR3 DNA reads TGTGCCAGCACCCAGGCGTATGAAAAACTGTTTTTT. As protein: CASTQAYEKLFF.

The chain combines TRBV7-9 with TRBJ2-6; D gene unclear. The CDR3 has 15 amino acids. Germline V lookup: CDR1 SEHNR, CDR2 FQNEAQ (reference sequence). V lost 5 bases and J lost 0, with 8 bases in between. Here the CDR3 reads CASSPTRSGANVLTF. The CDR3, as DNA: TGTGCCAGCAGCCCGACCCGCTCTGGGGCCAACGTCCTGACTTTC.

The chain recombines TRBV5-1 with TRBJ2-1; a weak D match, TRBD1 (6 bases). Trimming took off 1 base at V and 0 bases at J, with 14 bases between the two ends. The CDR3 totals 17 residues. Germline V gene lookup returns CDR1 SGHRS and CDR2 YFSETQ. The CDR3 protein is CASSLNLQGSSYNEQFF. CDR3 nucleotides: TGCGCCAGCAGCTTGAACCTCCAGGGGAGCTCCTACAATGAGCAGTTCTTC. The whole variable domain, remainder taken from reference TRBV5-1 and TRBJ2-1, is KAGVTQTPRYLIKTRGQQVTLSCSPISGHRSVSWYQQTPGQGLQFLFEYFSETQRNKGNFPGRFSGRQFSNSRSEMNVSTLELGDSALYLCASSLNLQGSSYNEQFFGPGTRLTVL.

CDR3 nucleotide sequence: TGCAGCGTTGGGGACCACCTGGGGACCCAGTACTTC. Protein: CSVGDHLGTQYF. The chain has TRBV29-1 and TRBJ2-5; D tentatively fits TRBD1 or TRBD2 (5 bases each). Trimming removed 4 bases from V and 7 bases from J, with 13 bases in between. The CDR3 consists of 12 residues. CDR1 is SQVTM, CDR2 ANQGSEA, per germline.

This chain connects TRBV29-1 to TRBJ1-2, with 7 bases matching TRBD1. Germline CDR1 is SQVTM and CDR2 is ANQGSEA. The CDR3 spans 13 residues. Losses at the gene ends were 6 bases for V and 7 bases for J; bases not matched to a gene: 11. CDR3 DNA sequence: TGCAGCGTGGCCCGACAGGGCTTTGCTGGCTACACCTTC. As protein: CSVARQGFAGYTF.

The genes are TRBV7-6 and TRBJ2-5; 12 nucleotides match TRBD2. This CDR3 is built from 14 residues. Germline values: CDR1 SGHVS, CDR2 FNYEAQ. Trimming at V came to 7 bases and at J to 2 bases, leaving 2 bases not matched to a gene. The DNA of the CDR3 is TGTGCCAGCACCCTAGCGGGGGGGCAAGAGACCCAGTACTTC. It specifies CASTLAGGQETQYF.

The gene calls are TRBV5-5 and TRBJ1-6; 9 bases are a match to TRBD1. The CDR3 length is 14 residues. J lost 10 bases, V lost 6 bases, and 8 bases had no gene match. From germline, CDR1 is SGHKS and CDR2 YYEKEE (reference sequence). For the CDR3, the DNA is TGTGCCAGCACCCAACAGGGGGCTCGGTCACCCCTCCACTTT. Residues: CASTQQGARSPLHF.

The chain employs TRBV19 and TRBJ1-1; TRBD1 is a possible D gene (5 bases). Germline CDR1 reads LNHDA; CDR2 reads SQIVND (reference sequence). The CDR3 runs to 16 residues. Between the trimmed V and J ends, which lost 5 bases and 5 bases, there was a span of 21 bases. The CDR3 sequence: CASSLLKQRGTTEAFF. DNA of the CDR3: TGTGCCAGTAGTCTACTAAAACAGCGGGGGACGACTGAAGCTTTCTTT. Using reference TRBV19 and TRBJ1-1 for the parts outside the CDR3, the full variable domain is DGGITQSPKYLFRKEGQNVTLSCEQNLNHDAMYWYRQDPGQGLRLIYYSQIVNDFQKGDIAEGYSVSREKKESFPLTVTSAQKNPTAFYLCASSLLKQRGTTEAFFGQGTRLTVV.

CDR3 DNA sequence: TGTGCCACCAGCAGAGATGTTTCCCCTTCTTGGGAGCAGTACTTC. Residues: CATSRDVSPSWEQYF. This chain joins TRBV15 and TRBJ2-7; D is unclear. The CDR3 spans 15 residues. Germline V gives CDR1 LNHNV, CDR2 YYDKDF (reference sequence). V was clipped by 0 bases and J by 7 bases, with 16 bases between them.

In its sample, this clone was seen a few times. V is TRBV28 and J is TRBJ1-3; the match to TRBD1 covers 7 bases. J gave up 4 bases and V 6 bases, and 6 bases lay outside the gene matches. This CDR3 has 14 residues. Germline values: CDR1 MDHEN, CDR2 SYDVKM. The CDR3 here is CASSRRGSGNTIYF. CDR3 in DNA: TGTGCCAGCAGCCGCAGGGGGAGCGGAAACACCATATATTTT.

The rearrangement uses TRBV19 and TRBJ2-5; the D is unclear. Germline CDR1 and CDR2: LNHDA and SQIVND (reference sequence). The CDR3 contains 13 residues. With 5 bases removed from V and 4 bases from J, the gap between germline ends came to 11 bases. CDR3 sequence reads: CASSRTLPETQYF. As DNA, the CDR3 is TGTGCCAGTAGTCGTACTCTCCCAGAGACCCAGTACTTC.

This clone has a single count. The chain combines TRBV14 with TRBJ1-1, with 8 positions matching TRBD1. The CDR3 is 18 amino acids. The germline CDR1 and CDR2 sequences are SGHDN and FVKESK. V gave up 1 base and J gave up 1 base; unmatched junction bases: 11. CDR3 sequence (DNA): TGTGCCAGCAGCCAAGGGGAATGGACAGGGTCTTCGAACACTGAAGCTTTCTTT. As protein: CASSQGEWTGSSNTEAFF.

V usage is TRBV6-1 and J usage is TRBJ2-1; D might be TRBD2 (6 bases). CDR3 length: 15 residues. Looked up from germline, CDR1 is MNHNS and CDR2 is SASEGT. The V end lost 11 bases, the J end lost 0 bases, and 17 bases lay between the germline ends. The CDR3 nucleotides read TGTGCCGGTGGGACTTTCCTTCTCTCCTACAATGAGCAGTTCTTC. This codes for CAGGTFLLSYNEQFF.

The rearrangement joins TRBV5-1 to TRBJ2-5; a weak D match, TRBD1 (6 bases). Trimming removed 1 base from V and 4 bases from J, with 20 bases in between. From germline, CDR1 is SGHRS and CDR2 YFSETQ. CDR3 length: 17 amino acids. CDR3 coding DNA: TGCGCCAGCAGCTTGAAGGGGGTCTCCTCAAATTTAGAGACCCAGTACTTC. Translating gives CASSLKGVSSNLETQYF. Using reference TRBV5-1 and TRBJ2-5 for the parts outside the CDR3, the full variable domain is KAGVTQTPRYLIKTRGQQVTLSCSPISGHRSVSWYQQTPGQGLQFLFEYFSETQRNKGNFPGRFSGRQFSNSRSEMNVSTLELGDSALYLCASSLKGVSSNLETQYFGPGTRLLVL.

The V and J genes are TRBV2 and TRBJ1-3, with 7 bases matching TRBD1. The V and J ends lost 5 bases and 1 base, in that order; junction bases with no gene match: 2. This CDR3 has 14 residues. The germline V gene has CDR1 SNHLY and CDR2 FYNNEI. In DNA, the CDR3 is TGTGCCAGCAGTAGGGGGCAATCTGGAAACACCATATATTTT. Amino acids: CASSRGQSGNTIYF.

A word on this clone: In the same sample, other DNA sequences code for this CDR3. The genes are TRBV5-1 and TRBJ2-3, with D possibly called TRBD1 or TRBD2 (5 bases each). This CDR3 is 15 amino acids long. With 0 bases removed from V and 0 bases from J, the gap between germline ends came to 8 bases. In germline, CDR1 is SGHRS, CDR2 YFSETQ. CDR3 sequence reads: CASSLAGASTDTQYF. The CDR3 bases are TGCGCCAGCAGCTTGGCCGGGGCCAGCACAGATACGCAGTATTTT.

The rearrangement joins TRBV5-6 to TRBJ1-6, with D perhaps TRBD1 (6 bases). The germline gives CDR1 SGHDT, CDR2 YYEEEE. The CDR3 is 15 residues long. The germline V and J ends were trimmed by 4 bases and 0 bases, with 8 bases remaining between them. The CDR3 is CASSPDSSYNSPLHF. DNA of the CDR3: TGTGCCAGCAGCCCGGACAGCTCCTATAATTCACCCCTCCACTTT. The variable domain in full, with the rest retrieved from reference TRBV5-6 and TRBJ1-6, is DAGVTQSPTHLIKTRGQQVTLRCSPKSGHDTVSWYQQALGQGPQFIFQYYEEEERQRGNFPDRFSGHQFPNYSSELNVNALLLGDSALYLCASSPDSSYNSPLHFGNGTRLTVT.

The chain has TRBV7-9 and TRBJ2-7; tentatively, D is TRBD1 (6 bases). CDR3 length: 18 residues. V was pared by 5 bases and J by 0 bases, with 23 bases between. Per the germline V gene, CDR1 is SEHNR and CDR2 is FQNEAQ (reference sequence). CDR3 coding DNA: TGTGCCAGCAGCGGACGGGGCAACAGGGACCGTAACTCCTACGAGCAGTACTTC. Protein: CASSGRGNRDRNSYEQYF.

V gene TRBV19 combines with J gene TRBJ1-1, with D unresolved. Germline lookup yields CDR1 LNHDA and CDR2 SQIVND (reference sequence). The CDR3 covers 13 residues. V lost 5 bases, J lost 5 bases, and 12 bases lay in between. CDR3 region: CASSPRGWTEAFF. The CDR3 DNA reads TGTGCCAGTAGTCCGAGAGGTTGGACTGAAGCTTTCTTT.

This rearrangement joins TRBV2 to TRBJ1-4, with D possibly matching TRBD1 (6 bases). V was trimmed by 6 bases and J by 5 bases, leaving 16 bases between them. From germline, CDR1 is SNHLY and CDR2 FYNNEI. The length of the CDR3 is 15 residues. CDR3 nucleotide sequence: TGTGCCAGCAGGGACTACAGGGCACTAAATGAAAAACTGTTTTTT. Amino acid sequence: CASRDYRALNEKLFF.

Remarks on this clone: Other DNA sequences in the same sample also yield this CDR3. The chain uses TRBV5-1 and TRBJ2-3; no firm D call. The germline gives CDR1 SGHRS, CDR2 YFSETQ. This CDR3 is 14 amino acids long. Trimming took off 0 bases at V and 0 bases at J, with 5 bases between the two ends. CDR3 nucleotides: TGCGCCAGCAGCTTGGGGTCGAGCACAGATACGCAGTATTTT. Encoded protein: CASSLGSSTDTQYF.

This chain joins TRBV6-1 and TRBJ1-1, with D perhaps TRBD1 (5 bases). In germline, CDR1 is MNHNS, CDR2 SASEGT. Between the trimmed V and J ends, which lost 7 bases and 0 bases, there was a span of 12 bases. The CDR3 totals 14 residues. Here the CDR3 reads CASKPGPMNTEAFF. Here the CDR3 DNA reads TGTGCCAGCAAGCCAGGGCCCATGAACACTGAAGCTTTCTTT.

The V gene is TRBV5-4, the J gene TRBJ1-2; D possibly corresponds to TRBD1 (5 bases). The CDR3 runs to 14 residues. With 2 bases removed from V and 4 bases from J, the gap between germline ends came to 12 bases. Germline assignment: CDR1 SGHNT and CDR2 YYREEE (reference sequence). The CDR3 coding sequence is TGTGCCAGCAGCTTCGGCGGGGGGTCCTATGGCTACACCTTC. Translation: CASSFGGGSYGYTF.

In its sample, this clone was seen a few times. J is TRBJ2-2 and V is TRBV7-8; 7 bases match TRBD2. The CDR3 is 15 residues long. With 8 bases clipped from V and 2 bases from J, the junction kept 8 bases outside the gene matches. Looked up from germline, CDR1 is SGHVS and CDR2 is FQNEAQ. CDR3 loop: CASSGGAVNTGELFF. DNA of the CDR3: TGTGCCAGCTCGGGGGGAGCGGTTAACACCGGGGAGCTGTTTTTT. The variable domain in full, with the rest retrieved from reference TRBV7-8 and TRBJ2-2, is GAGVSQSPRYKVAKRGQDVALRCDPISGHVSLFWYQQALGQGPEFLTYFQNEAQLDKSGLPSDRFFAERPEGSVSTLKIQRTQQEDSAVYLCASSGGAVNTGELFFGEGSRLTVL.

This clone came up a few times. J is TRBJ2-2 and V is TRBV23-1; 7 bases line up with TRBD1. TRBV23-1 is noted as an ORF with a role that remains uncertain. The CDR3 sequence is 22 residues long. After removal of 6 bases from V and 1 base from J, the junction contained 26 bases not matched to a gene. The CDR3 bases are TGCGCCAGCAGCCCTAATCCCCGACAGGGCCTGGGGCCTAAAAAGAACACCGGGGAGCTGTTTTTT. As protein: CASSPNPRQGLGPKKNTGELFF.